A selection of T cell receptor beta chains follows, all from one sample in a study of PD-1 blockade in classical Hodgkin lymphoma. The table came from immunoSEQ multiplex PCR; TCRdb's copy has only in-frame clones and leaves some out. The sample yields roughly 42,000 clones, roughly 69% seen once. This material consisted of peripheral blood mononuclear cells (PBMCs), taken before the fourth cycle of nivolumab. The source is a human donor with classical Hodgkin lymphoma. The CDR3 runs from the conserved cysteine through the conserved F or W. A D gene is named only where the DNA matches it firmly. Only part of the rows carry a size: once, few, many, or a class if the clone is expanded.

- TRBJ2-1 few TRBV9 TGTGCCAGCAGCGAGGGAGGGGGCTCCTACAATGAGCAGTTCTTC CASSEGGGSYNEQFF
TRBD1 TRBJ1-2 medium-sized TRBV27 TGTGCCAGCAGTCTAAGGACAGGGTGGGACTATGGCTACACCTTC CASSLRTGWDYGYTF
- TRBJ2-1 few TRBV7-8 TGTGCCAGCAGCGGTGTCGGCGACCTTCAGTTCTTC CASSGVGDLQFF
- TRBJ1-1 - TRBV29-1 TGCAGCGCTAGGGATGCTGAAGCTTTCTTT CSARDAEAFF
- TRBJ2-3 - TRBV29-1 TGCAGCGTTGACGAGGGCACAGATACGCAGTATTTT CSVDEGTDTQYF
TRBD1 TRBJ2-1 few TRBV5-6 TGTGCCAGCAGCTGGGGGACAGGGGTCAATGAGCAGTTCTTC CASSWGTGVNEQFF
- TRBJ1-3 - TRBV7-6 TGTGCCAGCAGCCTGGCCGAGGGGCTTGGAAACACCATATATTTT CASSLAEGLGNTIYF
- TRBJ1-2 - TRBV27 TGTGCCAGCAGTTTATCCACGGGACAACACTATGGCTACACCTTC CASSLSTGQHYGYTF
TRBD1 TRBJ1-2 - TRBV11-3 TGTGCCAGCAGCTTAGATCCTCGGACAGGGCCAGAAGATGGCTACACCTTC CASSLDPRTGPEDGYTF
TRBD2 TRBJ2-2 - TRBV11-3 TGTGCCAGCAGCACGCGGGGGGCCCTAAACACCGGGGAGCTGTTTTTT CASSTRGALNTGELFF
- TRBJ2-1 - TRBV6-5 TGTGCCAGCAGTTACGGGACGGACAATGAGCAGTTCTTC CASSYGTDNEQFF
TRBD1 TRBJ1-1 few TRBV30 TGTGCCTGGAGTATCGACAGGGGCGAACTGAACACTGAAGCTTTCTTT CAWSIDRGELNTEAFF
TRBD1 TRBJ1-5 - TRBV19 TGTGCCAGTAGTAAATGGACAGGGGGCAATCAGCCCCAGCATTTT CASSKWTGGNQPQHF
TRBD2 TRBJ2-7 few TRBV9 TGTGCCAGCAGCCCATCGACTAGCGGCGAGCAGTACTTC CASSPSTSGEQYF
- TRBJ2-5 - TRBV11-2 TGTGCCAGCAGCTTAGAACAGCCCCAAGAGACCCAGTACTTC CASSLEQPQETQYF
TRBD1 TRBJ1-1 - TRBV7-8 TGTGCCAGCAGCTCCGGGACAGGGTTTTTGAACACTGAAGCTTTCTTT CASSSGTGFLNTEAFF
TRBD1 TRBJ1-2 - TRBV19 TGTGCCAGTAGAGAGACAGGGGACTATGGCTACACCTTC CASRETGDYGYTF
- TRBJ1-3 - TRBV9 TGTGCCAGCAGCCCTCGGACCGAAGGAAACACCATATATTTT CASSPRTEGNTIYF
TRBD1 TRBJ1-1 - TRBV7-9 TGTGCCAGCAGCTGGGGACAGGGTTTGGTGGGGAACACTGAAGCTTTCTTT CASSWGQGLVGNTEAFF
- TRBJ1-6 few TRBV6-6 TGTGCCACCCGGGGTGGGGGAGCGAACTCACCCCTCCACTTT CATRGGGANSPLHF
- TRBJ2-7 - TRBV5-1 TGCGCCAGCAGCTTGGCCTCGGCAGGGTACTACGAGCAGTACTTC CASSLASAGYYEQYF
- TRBJ2-7 medium-sized TRBV5-1 TGCGCCAGCAGCCAAAGCTCCTACGAGCAGTACTTC CASSQSSYEQYF
- TRBJ2-1 - TRBV18 TGTGCCAGCTCACCATGGGAGGAGGCCGGGAATGAGCAGTTCTTC CASSPWEEAGNEQFF
TRBD2 TRBJ2-1 many TRBV7-9 TGTGCCAGCAGCTTAAGCGGGGGGGTCAATGAGCAGTTCTTC CASSLSGGVNEQFF
- TRBJ2-7 - TRBV27 TGTGCCAGCAGTTTATCTTGGGGGCTTTCCTACGAGCAGTACTTC CASSLSWGLSYEQYF
TRBD1 TRBJ1-3 - TRBV19 TGTGCCAGACAGGGGAGATATTTT CARQGRYF
- TRBJ1-3 - TRBV2 TGTGCCAGCACCCCAGGACCGGCCTCTGGAAACACCATATATTTT CASTPGPASGNTIYF
- TRBJ1-5 few TRBV7-9 TGTGCCAGCAGCTTAAGCGCCCGGGGGCGTGATCAGCCCCAGCATTTT CASSLSARGRDQPQHF
- TRBJ1-2 few TRBV28 TGTGCCAGCAGTTTCAAAGGATGGGGGGGGTACTATGGCTACACCTTC CASSFKGWGGYYGYTF
- TRBJ1-1 medium-sized TRBV10-3 TGTGCCATCAGCGCCGACGGAGACACTGAAGCTTTCTTT CAISADGDTEAFF
- TRBJ2-5 once TRBV7-8 TGTGCCAGCAGCTTAGAGTTGGGACCCCTAAGGGAGACCCAGTACTTC CASSLELGPLRETQYF
TRBD2 TRBJ2-7 - TRBV27 TGTGCCAGCAGTTCTCATAGCGGGGGGGCCTACGAGCAGTACTTC CASSSHSGGAYEQYF
TRBD2 TRBJ2-5 few TRBV11-3 TGTGCCAGCAGCTTAGGGAGACTAGCGGGGGGTCCCCAAGAGACCCAGTACTTC CASSLGRLAGGPQETQYF
TRBD2 TRBJ2-1 - TRBV29-1 TGCAGCGTTGAACCTCGGAGGAGCGGGGGATACAATGAGCAGTTCTTC CSVEPRRSGGYNEQFF
TRBD1 TRBJ1-2 - TRBV6-6 TGTGCCAGCAGTTACTCGGGACAGTTTAATGGCTACACCTTC CASSYSGQFNGYTF
- TRBJ2-7 - TRBV6-1 TGTGCCAGCTCCGGTCCGCTGGTGGAGCAGTACTTC CASSGPLVEQYF
- TRBJ2-2 - TRBV5-1 TGCGCCAGCAGCACCGACCTCGCCGGGGAGCTGTTTTTT CASSTDLAGELFF
- TRBJ1-1 - TRBV27 TGTGCCAGCAGTTTGTCAGGGGTAGGGACTGAAGCTTTCTTT CASSLSGVGTEAFF
- TRBJ2-3 - TRBV11-2 TGTGCCAGCAGCTTACTCCCGCCGGGTCCTGCCCAGAATACGCAGTATTTT CASSLLPPGPAQNTQYF
TRBD1 TRBJ2-7 - TRBV19 TGTGCCAGTAGTACCCGGGACAGGGGCCATGAAGAGCAGTACTTC CASSTRDRGHEEQYF
- TRBJ1-2 - TRBV6-5 TGTGCCAGCAGTCCGGGAAATGGCTACACCTTC CASSPGNGYTF
TRBD2 TRBJ2-1 - TRBV28 TGTGCCAGCAGACTGACTAGCATCCCCTACAATGAGCAGTTCTTC CASRLTSIPYNEQFF
- TRBJ1-1 - TRBV28 TGTGCCAGCAGTTTTAGGGGGAACACTGAAGCTTTCTTT CASSFRGNTEAFF
TRBD1 TRBJ2-7 - TRBV28 TGTGCCAGCAGTTTCGGCCTCCCGGGACAGGGGTTGGACGAGCAGTACTTC CASSFGLPGQGLDEQYF
- TRBJ2-3 - TRBV19 TGTGCCACACAGGGTGGAGATACGCAGTATTTT CATQGGDTQYF
- TRBJ2-7 few TRBV15 TGTGCCACCAGCAGAGGATCCAACAGATACGAGCAGTACTTC CATSRGSNRYEQYF
- TRBJ1-5 - TRBV7-2 TGTGCCAGCAGCTTAGCCGAAAGGGGGGATCAGCCCCAGCATTTT CASSLAERGDQPQHF
- TRBJ2-7 - TRBV7-9 TGTGCCAGCAGCTTATCTGGGTACTACGAGCAGTACTTC CASSLSGYYEQYF
TRBD1 TRBJ1-1 - TRBV5-6 TGTGCCAGCAGCCCAGAACAGGGGAGCACTGAAGCTTTCTTT CASSPEQGSTEAFF
TRBD1 TRBJ2-4 once TRBV28 TGTGCCAGCAGCGCGGACAGGGGGATCTCGTTAGCCAAAAACATTCAGTACTTC CASSADRGISLAKNIQYF
TRBD2 TRBJ2-1 - TRBV7-3 TGTGCCAGCAGCTCGCCGGGACTAGAGCAGTTCTTC CASSSPGLEQFF
TRBD1 TRBJ1-4 - TRBV30 TGTGCCTGGAGTGTACTCACCGGTAGAGGGGGCCTTTTTTTT CAWSVLTGRGGLFF
- TRBJ2-5 - TRBV7-2 TGTGCCAGCAGCTTTCCCTATTCCGAGACCCAGTACTTC CASSFPYSETQYF
- TRBJ1-1 - TRBV6-5 TGTGCCAGCAGGGACCCGAACACTGAAGCTTTCTTT CASRDPNTEAFF
- TRBJ2-7 - TRBV19 TGTGCCAGTAGTATTGGGCAGGGAAACTACGAGCAGTACTTC CASSIGQGNYEQYF
- TRBJ1-3 - TRBV11-2 TGTGCCAGCAGCTTACAGGCATCTGGAAACACCATATATTTT CASSLQASGNTIYF
- TRBJ2-7 - TRBV30 TGTGCCTGGAGCCAGGGGTTGACCTACGAGCAGTACTTC CAWSQGLTYEQYF
- TRBJ1-2 - TRBV5-1 TGCGCCAGCAGCTTGGAATTTCGGCTTGAGGGCTACACCTTC CASSLEFRLEGYTF
- TRBJ1-6 - TRBV6-6 TGTGCCAGCAGTTACGTGGATAGCGGGTCACCCCTCCACTTT CASSYVDSGSPLHF